One and the same sample provided the 13 T cell receptor beta chains below, sequenced in a study of CD8+ T cells in alopecia areata. Reverse transcribed after extraction, RNA yielded cDNA as the sequencing template. Method: immunoSEQ multiplex PCR; TCRdb's copy keeps in-frame clones and lacks some. Here the sample spans some 130,000 clones, 45% to 65% being singletons. Source: CD4+ T cells sorted from blood, taken at week 0. Receptors were obtained from a human donor with alopecia areata.

A few counts support this clone. The rearrangement links TRBV7-9 to TRBJ2-7; 10 bases match TRBD1. CDR1 is SEHNR, CDR2 FQNEAQ, per germline (reference sequence). CDR3 length: 15 amino acids. With 5 bases clipped from V and 5 bases from J, the junction kept 9 bases outside the gene matches. The CDR3 nucleotides read TGTGCCAGCAGCGGCCGGGACAGGGGCTCTGACGAGCAGTACTTC. Protein product: CASSGRDRGSDEQYF.

In this sample, this clone turned up a few times. The genes are TRBV7-2 and TRBJ1-3; no reliable D call. This CDR3 region has 14 residues. Germline V gene lookup returns CDR1 SGHTA and CDR2 FQGNSA. Trimming took off 5 bases at V and 2 bases at J, with 10 bases between the two ends. The CDR3 DNA reads TGTGCCAGCAGCCCTGTTGGTGCTGGAAACACCATATATTTT. Translation: CASSPVGAGNTIYF.

The rearrangement joins TRBV5-1 to TRBJ1-4, with a possible D match to TRBD1 (5 bases). The CDR3 runs to 15 residues. With 4 bases removed from V and 0 bases from J, the gap between germline ends came to 10 bases. The germline V gene encodes CDR1 SGHRS and CDR2 YFSETQ. This CDR3 is CASSLQGATNEKLFF. For the CDR3, the DNA is TGCGCCAGCAGCCTCCAGGGCGCAACTAATGAAAAACTGTTTTTT.

In its sample, this clone was seen a few times. The J gene is TRBJ2-3, the V gene TRBV6-5; D is unclear. The germline V gene encodes CDR1 MNHEY and CDR2 SVGAGI. This CDR3 comprises 13 residues. V was pared by 4 bases and J by 3 bases, with 8 bases between. CDR3 nucleotides: TGTGCCAGCAGTTCCGTAGGGACAGATACGCAGTATTTT. Translation gives CASSSVGTDTQYF.

This clone has only a few counts. This chain uses TRBV25-1 with TRBJ1-2; D gene uncertain. The V gene lost 1 base and the J gene lost 0 bases, with 12 bases spanning the gap. CDR1 and CDR2 (germline): MGHDK, SYGVNS. CDR3 size: 16 residues. For the CDR3, the DNA is TGTGCCAGCAGTGAATCTATGACTGACTCTAACTATGGCTACACCTTC. As protein: CASSESMTDSNYGYTF.

This chain uses TRBV6-5 with TRBJ2-7, with D unclear. CDR3 length: 12 residues. V was cut by 0 bases and J by 3 bases, with 3 bases left in between. Germline V gene lookup returns CDR1 MNHEY and CDR2 SVGAGI. The CDR3 loop reads CASSYSSYEQYF. The CDR3 bases are TGTGCCAGCAGTTACTCGAGCTACGAGCAGTACTTC.

V usage is TRBV5-1 and J usage is TRBJ1-2; no reliable D call. CDR1 is SGHRS and CDR2 is YFSETQ in the germline V gene. V was trimmed by 5 bases and J by 0 bases, leaving 11 bases between them. The CDR3 consists of 14 residues. This CDR3 is CASSGSSTNYGYTF. For the CDR3, the DNA is TGCGCCAGCAGTGGCAGTTCGACTAACTATGGCTACACCTTC.

This chain joins TRBV18 and TRBJ1-5, with 10 positions matching TRBD1. CDR1 and CDR2 from the germline V gene are KGHSH and LQKENI. The CDR3 loop spans 15 amino acids. With V trimmed by 6 bases and J by 0 bases, 2 bases remained unmatched. The CDR3 nucleotides are TGTGCCAGCTCTCGGGACAGGGGTAGCAATCAGCCCCAGCATTTT. It codes for CASSRDRGSNQPQHF. The variable domain in full, with the rest retrieved from reference TRBV18 and TRBJ1-5, is NAGVMQNPRHLVRRRGQEARLRCSPMKGHSHVYWYRQLPEEGLKFMVYLQKENIIDESGMPKERFSAEFPKEGPSILRIQQVVRGDSAAYFCASSRDRGSNQPQHFGDGTRLSIL.

The chain uses TRBV10-3 and TRBJ2-7, with 10 bases fitting TRBD1. This CDR3 has 13 residues. From germline, CDR1 is ENHRY and CDR2 SYGVKD. V lost 4 bases to trimming and J lost 5 bases; unmatched junction nucleotides: 2. The CDR3 nucleotides read TGTGCCATCAGTGGACAGGGGGCCGACGAGCAGTACTTC. This gives the protein CAISGQGADEQYF.

Only a few counts were recorded for this clone. The chain combines TRBV10-3 with TRBJ2-3; 8 bases are shared with TRBD2. This CDR3 region has 15 residues. Trimming cost V 6 bases and J 5 bases; bases outside gene matches: 10. Germline V CDR1 and CDR2: ENHRY, SYGVKD. CDR3 nucleotides: TGTGCCATCAGCCAAGCGGGGGCCCCCCAAGATACGCAGTATTTT. This encodes CAISQAGAPQDTQYF.

The chain links TRBV5-1 to TRBJ1-2; D uncertain. CDR3 length equals 13 residues. The ends were cut back, 6 bases at V and 1 base at J, with 10 bases in the middle. Per the germline V gene, CDR1 is SGHRS and CDR2 is YFSETQ. This CDR3 reads CASTLVGNYGYTF. The CDR3 coding sequence is TGCGCCAGCACCCTGGTGGGTAACTATGGCTACACCTTC.

The rearrangement joins TRBV7-9 to TRBJ2-2; 11 bases fit TRBD1. CDR3 length equals 18 residues. CDR1 SEHNR and CDR2 FQNEAQ come from the germline V gene (reference sequence). Trimming took 3 bases from V and 3 from J; bases not matched to a gene: 9. The CDR3 reads CASSFPLTGQGDTGELFF. DNA for the CDR3: TGTGCCAGCAGCTTCCCCTTGACGGGACAGGGGGACACCGGGGAGCTGTTTTTT.

V and J are TRBV4-2 and TRBJ1-2, with 9 bases identical to TRBD1. This CDR3 is built from 13 residues. J gave up 6 bases and V 4 bases, and 3 bases lay outside the gene matches. Germline CDR1 reads LGHNA; CDR2 reads YNFKEQ. The CDR3, as DNA: TGTGCCAGCAGCCCGAGGACAGGGGATGGCTACACCTTC. Residues: CASSPRTGDGYTF.